This T cell receptor beta chain was retrieved from a study of blood T cell repertoires in COVID-19. Overall study context: The United States, Italy and Spain provided the acute and convalescent COVID-19 samples. The analysed material was cDNA or gDNA that came from T cells, B-cell-depleted T cells, or PBMCs.

Trimming stripped 7 bases from V and 6 bases from J, with 9 bases between. CDR1 LNHDA and CDR2 SQIVND come from the germline V gene (reference sequence). The CDR3 is 11 residues long. Original analysis: It was from reference gene primer amplification that nucleated cell counts were estimated. Libraries were prepared by immunoSEQ multiplex PCR; TCRdb keeps only in-frame clonotypes and omits some of them. That table gives V, J and clone size, and the DNA gave D and trimming. The table lists about 200,000 clones, less than 90% of them singletons. This receptor was taken from a woman aged 70-85 years with acute or convalescent COVID-19. The V and J genes are TRBV19 and TRBJ1-2; D gene unclear. Material: peripheral blood. CDR3 region: CASKQLDGYTF. The CDR3 nucleotides are TGTGCCAGTAAGCAATTGGATGGCTACACCTTC.